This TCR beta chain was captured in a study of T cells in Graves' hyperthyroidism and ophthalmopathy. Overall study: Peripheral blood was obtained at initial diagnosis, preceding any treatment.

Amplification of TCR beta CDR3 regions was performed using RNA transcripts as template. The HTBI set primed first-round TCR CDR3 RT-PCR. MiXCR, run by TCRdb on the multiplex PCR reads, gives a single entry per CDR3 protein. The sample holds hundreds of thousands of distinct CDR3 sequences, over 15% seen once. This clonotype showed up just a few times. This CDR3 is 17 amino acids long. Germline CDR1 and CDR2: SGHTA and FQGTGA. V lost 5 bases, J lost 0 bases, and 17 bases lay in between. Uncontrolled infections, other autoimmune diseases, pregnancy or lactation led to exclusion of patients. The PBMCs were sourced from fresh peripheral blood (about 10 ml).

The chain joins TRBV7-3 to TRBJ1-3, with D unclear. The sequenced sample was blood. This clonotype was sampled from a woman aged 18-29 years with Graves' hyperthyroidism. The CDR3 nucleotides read TGTGCCAGCAGCAAAACCGGGTCAACTAACTCTGGAAACACCATATATTTT. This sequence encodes CASSKTGSTNSGNTIYF.